Sequencing of this T cell receptor beta chain was carried out in a study of T cell clonotyping in hematopoietic cell transplantation (dated by TCRdb to the early 2020s). About the full investigation: A total of 150 or so blood samples were gathered in the study from roughly 37 consecutive transplant recipients along with their related donors. Recruitment of patients ran from 2015 to early 2017, and follow-up continued until September 2020 or until death.

Trimmed from V: 3 bases; trimmed from J: 3 bases; junction bases lacking a gene match: 3. Its CDR3 holds 15 amino acids, cysteine through phenylalanine. Here the CDR3 DNA is all that survives: 45 bases in frame from base 1. The germline V gene supplies CDR1 SGHNT and CDR2 YENEEA. To note about this clone: It has no known antigen specificity. No base quality information exists; no much larger clone differs at one position.

With the immunoSEQ assay, which is a bias-controlled multiplex PCR relying on V- and J-specific primers, TCR beta CDR3 regions were amplified from genomic DNA. A second PCR step added a proprietary barcode and Illumina adapter sequences to the CDR3 amplicons. CDR3 libraries were sequenced on an Illumina MiSeq instrument. As for how the authors treated the data: Export and quality control were done with immunoSEQ Analyzer 3.0, while downstream analyses used R Bioconductor and Immunarch. Only productive rearrangements in the normalized downsampled data set were used to calculate repertoire metrics. Clonotypes larger than 5 templates in the normalized cohort were defined as pathologically expanded. Repertoire diversity was measured with the Inverse Simpson Index. CMV-specificity analyses were carried out on the non-normalized data set to capture all clonotypes. TCRdb took this table from immuneACCESS and kept in-frame rearrangements with V and J called. Such tables lack part of the clones; where checked against another copy, unresolved V genes explain under half of the gap, and the rest is unexplained. V, J and clone size are those of that table, while D and trimming were read from the DNA. Within this sample are around 7,000 clones, with 88% of them counted one time only. Over 6% of the sample comes from the top ten.

This specimen's time point label, interpreted: 100 days after allo-HCT. Blood from recipients was drawn roughly 28 days before transplant, then again at days 30, 100 and 180 after transplant. Nuclei Lysis Solution was used to extract genomic DNA from fresh or cryopreserved unfractionated peripheral blood mononuclear cells. Overall study outcomes, separate from this receptor: Recipient repertoires showed only a small fraction of overlap with donor repertoires, and over 95% appeared de novo at the given depth. Recipient TCR diversity fell after transplant, with pathologically expanded clonotypes rising progressively from day 30 to day 180. Donor and pretransplant recipient Inverse Simpson Index values predicted broader posttransplant TCR repertoire diversity. The sample size was limited, and CD4 and CD8 repertoire contributions could not be separated because cells were not sorted.

Sequenced material: PBMCs, taken 100 days after allogeneic stem cell transplant. This receptor was obtained from a male patient aged 18 to 29 who had an allogeneic stem cell transplant from a related donor, so the T cells may come from the graft donor. Some clones in this sample may be carry-over from other donors' samples. The chain joins TRBV11-3 to TRBJ2-1; TRBD2 lines up with 9 middle nucleotides. The nucleotide sequence is given as TGTGCCAGCAGCTTGGGTAGCGGGAGCTACAATGAGCAGTTCTTC. This yields the protein CASSLGSGSYNEQFF.